Listed below are T cell receptor beta chains from one sample, sequenced in a study of blood T cell repertoires in COVID-19. TCRdb's copy holds only in-frame clones and misses some; the assay was immunoSEQ multiplex PCR. The data contain a few hundred thousand clones, 80% to 90% of them singletons. The source material was PBMCs or T cells enriched from blood (not recorded which). These receptors originate from a woman aged 45 to 65 with acute COVID-19. CDR3s include the opening cysteine and the closing phenylalanine or tryptophan. The D gene is left open where the match is weak. Size is omitted from some rows. Given values are once, few, many or a class for expanded clones.

j_call	clone_size	d_call	v_call	cdr3_nt	cdr3_aa
TRBJ2-3	once	TRBD2	TRBV10-3	TGTGCCATCAGGGGGGGGGATACGCAGTATTTT	CAIRGGDTQYF
TRBJ1-3	.	.	TRBV9	TGTGCCAGCAGCGTAGGCAGCTCTGGAAACACCATATATTTT	CASSVGSSGNTIYF
TRBJ1-2	.	.	TRBV28	TGTGCCAGCAGTTTGTCTCTCGCGGGCCAGAGTGGCTACACCTTC	CASSLSLAGQSGYTF
TRBJ1-5	.	TRBD1	TRBV27	TGTGCCAGCGGAACAGGGGGCGGGGGGCAGCCCCAGCATTTT	CASGTGGGGQPQHF
TRBJ2-7	once	.	TRBV11-2	TGTGCCAGCAGCCTAGAGGCCCGGGGGTCCTACGAGCAGTACTTC	CASSLEARGSYEQYF
TRBJ2-3	.	TRBD2	TRBV19	TGTGCCAGTAGATCCGGGGGGATGGGCACAGATACGCAGTATTTT	CASRSGGMGTDTQYF
TRBJ2-1	.	TRBD2	TRBV7-6	TGTGCCAGCAGCCGACTTGCGGCGGGAGGTTTAAATGAGCAGTTCTTC	CASSRLAAGGLNEQFF
TRBJ2-1	.	TRBD2	TRBV5-1	TGCGCCAGCAGCCAACCCGCGCCGGGACTAGCGGGAGCATTGTCCTACAATGAGCAGTTCTTC	CASSQPAPGLAGALSYNEQFF
TRBJ2-7	.	.	TRBV11-2	TGTGCCAGCAGCTTAGGGGCAGGCCGAAGCTCCTACGAGCAGTACTTC	CASSLGAGRSSYEQYF
TRBJ2-1	.	TRBD2	TRBV10-3	TGTGCCATCAGTAGCCTAGCGGGAGAGGATGAGCAGTTCTTC	CAISSLAGEDEQFF
TRBJ2-1	.	.	TRBV2	TGTGCCAGCAGTGAGAGAGCCGCCTCCTACAATGAGCAGTTCTTC	CASSERAASYNEQFF
TRBJ2-3	.	.	TRBV24-1	TGTGCCACCAGTGATTTCCCTAGCGGCACAGATACGCAGTATTTT	CATSDFPSGTDTQYF
TRBJ2-3	.	TRBD2	TRBV27	TGTGCCAGCAGTTTATATCCGGGACTAGCGGGTTCAGATACGCAGTATTTT	CASSLYPGLAGSDTQYF
TRBJ2-5	.	.	TRBV5-1	TGCGCCAGCAGCTTGGTTCCTCAAGAGACCCAGTACTTC	CASSLVPQETQYF
TRBJ2-5	.	TRBD2	TRBV7-2	TGTGCCAGCAGCCCTAGGACTAGCGGACTTGGGCAGACCCAGTACTTC	CASSPRTSGLGQTQYF
TRBJ2-2	.	.	TRBV28	TGTGCCTGGAGTTTTAGGGGTACCGGGGAGCTGTTTTTT	CAWSFRGTGELFF
TRBJ2-7	.	.	TRBV4-1	TGCGCCAGCAGCCAGGACAGCTCCTACGAGCAGTACTTC	CASSQDSSYEQYF
TRBJ2-3	.	.	TRBV11-2	TGTGCCAGCAGCTTAAATGGGGCAGGCAGCACAGATACGCAGTATTTT	CASSLNGAGSTDTQYF
TRBJ2-2	.	TRBD1	TRBV18	TGTGCCAGCTCACCGAGACCGGGACAGGGAAACACCGGGGAGCTGTTTTTT	CASSPRPGQGNTGELFF
TRBJ1-3	.	.	TRBV29-1	TGCAGCGTTGACCCAGGGTACGGAAACACCATATATTTT	CSVDPGYGNTIYF
TRBJ1-5	.	.	TRBV19	TGTGCCAGTAGTATGAAAGGGGCTACCCAGCCCCAGCATTTT	CASSMKGATQPQHF
TRBJ1-1	.	TRBD1	TRBV2	TGTGCCAGCAGTGTGGAGACAGGGTTTGAAGCTTTCTTT	CASSVETGFEAFF